This TCR beta chain was captured in a study of T-cell memory formation after mild COVID-19. Study details: Largely, the TCR clusters proved donor specific.

MiXCR, run by TCRdb on the 5' RACE reads, gives a single entry per CDR3 protein. The top ten hold under 25% of the sample, which has about 430,000 distinct CDR3 sequences, roughly 17% seen once. Findings of the study overall: Clonal second-wave expansions that peaked on day 37 had unconfirmed SARS-CoV-2 specificity. Several responding clones turned up in pre-infection memory, indicating that cross-reactive memory may have taken part.

CDR1 is MGHRA and CDR2 is YSYEKL in the germline V gene. V shed 3 bases, J shed 1 base, and the junction held 7 bases outside the gene matches. The CDR3 contains 16 residues. As concerns this clonotype: Its target is unknown.

The gene calls are TRBV4-1 and TRBJ1-1; the match to TRBD1 covers 8 bases. Sequenced: PBMCs or a T cell subset sorted from them (not recorded which). The sequence was collected from a man between 18 and 29 years old who had mild COVID-19 (a few samples of this study predate the infection). Cell type and time point are not known. The CDR3 region has the DNA TGCGCCAGCAGCCACTCTTTAGGGACAGGGAACACTGAAGCTTTCTTT. This gives the protein CASSHSLGTGNTEAFF.